This TCR beta chain was captured by sequencing in a study of blood T cell repertoires in COVID-19. V lost 1 base, J lost 4 bases, and 14 bases lay in between. Germline values: CDR1 SGHDN, CDR2 FVKESK. CDR3 length equals 15 residues. Measured with immunoSEQ multiplex PCR; TCRdb has only the in-frame clones, and not every one. This table holds around 220,000 clones, 80% to 90% found once. The sample was peripheral blood. The origin of this receptor is a man aged 30 to 45 with active or convalescent COVID-19. The rearrangement joins TRBV14 to TRBJ2-7; TRBD1 might be the D (7 bases). The DNA of the CDR3 is TGTGCCAGCAGCCAAGGGGCGTCAGGGGGGTACGAGCAGTACTTC. This encodes CASSQGASGGYEQYF.